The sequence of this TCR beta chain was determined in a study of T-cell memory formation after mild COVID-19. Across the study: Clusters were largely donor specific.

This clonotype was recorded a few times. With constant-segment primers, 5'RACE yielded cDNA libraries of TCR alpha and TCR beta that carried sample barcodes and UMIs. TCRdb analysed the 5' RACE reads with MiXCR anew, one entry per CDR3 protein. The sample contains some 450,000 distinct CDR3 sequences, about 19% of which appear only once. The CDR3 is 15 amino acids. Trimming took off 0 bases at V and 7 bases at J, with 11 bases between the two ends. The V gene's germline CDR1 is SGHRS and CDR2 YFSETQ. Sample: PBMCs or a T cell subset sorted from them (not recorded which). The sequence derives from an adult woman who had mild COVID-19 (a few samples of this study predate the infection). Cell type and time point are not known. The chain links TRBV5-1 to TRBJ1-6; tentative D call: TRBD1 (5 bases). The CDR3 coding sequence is TGCGCCAGCAGCTTGGATTGGGGGGGGAATTCACCCCTCCACTTT. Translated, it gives CASSLDWGGNSPLHF.